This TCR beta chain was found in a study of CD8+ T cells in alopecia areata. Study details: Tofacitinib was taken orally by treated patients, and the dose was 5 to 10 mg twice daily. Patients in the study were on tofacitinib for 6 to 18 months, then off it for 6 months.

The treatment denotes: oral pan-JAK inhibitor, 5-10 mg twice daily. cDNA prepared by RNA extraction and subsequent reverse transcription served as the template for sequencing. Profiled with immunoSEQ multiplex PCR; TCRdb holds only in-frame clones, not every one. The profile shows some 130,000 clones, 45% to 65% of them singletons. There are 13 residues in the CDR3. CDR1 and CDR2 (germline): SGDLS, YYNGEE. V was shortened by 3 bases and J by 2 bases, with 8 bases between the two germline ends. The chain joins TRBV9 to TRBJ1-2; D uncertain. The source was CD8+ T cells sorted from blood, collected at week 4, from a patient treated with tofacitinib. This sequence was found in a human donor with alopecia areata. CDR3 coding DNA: TGTGCCAGCAGCGCGGACGGGAACTATGGCTACACCTTC. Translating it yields CASSADGNYGYTF.